The clone carrying this T cell receptor beta chain was detected only a few times. Noted time point: pre-sensitization, week 0. The treatment here: therapeutic diphenylcyclopropenone sensitization with weekly scalp DPC. Total RNA extraction was carried out from unfractionated whole blood. These data belong to a study of human T cells and chemical hapten exposure. Germline values: CDR1 SGHTA, CDR2 FQGNSA. V shed 5 bases, J shed 5 bases, and the junction held 6 bases outside the gene matches. This CDR3 contains 15 residues. TCRdb itself ran the RACE reads through MiXCR, one entry per CDR3 protein. The data show 350,000 to 450,000 distinct CDR3 sequences, with 5.1% seen just once and roughly 2.6% held by the top ten.

The TCR was taken from a woman in her forties or fifties with alopecia areata. Some clones in this sample may be carry-over from other donors' samples. The V and J genes are TRBV7-2 and TRBJ2-1, with 10 bases identical to TRBD2. The sequenced sample was whole blood, obtained in connection with sensitization to the hapten diphenylcyclopropenone (DPC). The CDR3 region has the DNA TGTGCCAGCAGCCGAGCGGGGGGGGTGAACAATGAGCAGTTCTTC. Encoded protein: CASSRAGGVNNEQFF.